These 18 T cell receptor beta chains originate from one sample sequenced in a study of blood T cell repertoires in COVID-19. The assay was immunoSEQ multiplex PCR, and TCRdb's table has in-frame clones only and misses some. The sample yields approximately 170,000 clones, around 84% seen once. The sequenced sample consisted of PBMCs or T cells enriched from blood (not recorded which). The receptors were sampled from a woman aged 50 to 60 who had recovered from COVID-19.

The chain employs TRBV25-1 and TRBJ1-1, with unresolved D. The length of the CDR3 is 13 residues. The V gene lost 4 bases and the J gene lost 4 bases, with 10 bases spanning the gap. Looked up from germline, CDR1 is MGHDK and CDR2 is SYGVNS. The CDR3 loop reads CASSGLPGTEAFF. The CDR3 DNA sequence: TGTGCCAGCAGTGGGTTACCGGGCACTGAAGCTTTCTTT. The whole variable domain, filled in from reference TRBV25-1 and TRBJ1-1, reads EADIYQTPRYLVIGTGKKITLECSQTMGHDKMYWYQQDPGMELHLIHYSYGVNSTEKGDLSSESTVSRIRTEHFPLTLESARPSHTSQYLCASSGLPGTEAFFGQGTRLTVV.

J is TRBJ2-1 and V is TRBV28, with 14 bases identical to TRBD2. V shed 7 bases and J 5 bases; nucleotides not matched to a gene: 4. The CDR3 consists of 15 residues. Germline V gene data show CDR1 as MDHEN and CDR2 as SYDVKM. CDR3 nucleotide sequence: TGTGCCAGCACTGTGGGACTAGCGGGAGACAATGAGCAGTTCTTC. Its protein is CASTVGLAGDNEQFF.

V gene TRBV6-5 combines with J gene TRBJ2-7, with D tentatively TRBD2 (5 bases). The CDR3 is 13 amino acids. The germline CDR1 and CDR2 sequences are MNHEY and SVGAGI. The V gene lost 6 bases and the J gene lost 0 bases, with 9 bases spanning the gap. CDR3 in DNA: TGTGCCAGCAGACGGGGTAGCTCCTACGAGCAGTACTTC. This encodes CASRRGSSYEQYF.

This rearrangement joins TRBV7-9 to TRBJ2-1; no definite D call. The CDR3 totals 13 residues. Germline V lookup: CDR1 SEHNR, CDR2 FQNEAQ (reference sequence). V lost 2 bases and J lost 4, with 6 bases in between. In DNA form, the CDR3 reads TGTGCCAGCAGCTTAAGACAATACAATGAGCAGTTCTTC. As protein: CASSLRQYNEQFF.

The CDR3 spells CASSFGPGELFF. The CDR3 DNA follows: TGTGCCAGCAGTTTTGGGCCCGGGGAGCTGTTTTTT. The chain is built from TRBV12-3 or TRBV12-4 and TRBJ2-2; unclear D gene. V dropped 3 bases and J dropped 6 bases, with 5 bases sitting between them. The CDR3 runs 12 residues.

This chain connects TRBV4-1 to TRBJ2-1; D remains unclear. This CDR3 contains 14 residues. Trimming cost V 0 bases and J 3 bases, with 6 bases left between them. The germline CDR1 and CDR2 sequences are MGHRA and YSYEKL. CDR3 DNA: TGCGCCAGCAGCCAAGAGGCGGACTACAATGAGCAGTTCTTC. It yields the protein CASSQEADYNEQFF.

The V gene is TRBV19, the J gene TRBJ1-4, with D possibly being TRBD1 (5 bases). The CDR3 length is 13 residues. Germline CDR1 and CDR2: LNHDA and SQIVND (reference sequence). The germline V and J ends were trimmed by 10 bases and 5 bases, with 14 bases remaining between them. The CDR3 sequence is CATIDRMNEKLFF. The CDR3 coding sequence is TGTGCCACCATTGACAGAATGAATGAAAAACTGTTTTTT.

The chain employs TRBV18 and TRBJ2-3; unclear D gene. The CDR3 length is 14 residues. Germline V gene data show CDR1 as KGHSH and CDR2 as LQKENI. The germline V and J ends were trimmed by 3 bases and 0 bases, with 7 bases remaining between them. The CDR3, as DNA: TGTGCCAGCTCACCCACTCCTAGCACAGATACGCAGTATTTT. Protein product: CASSPTPSTDTQYF.

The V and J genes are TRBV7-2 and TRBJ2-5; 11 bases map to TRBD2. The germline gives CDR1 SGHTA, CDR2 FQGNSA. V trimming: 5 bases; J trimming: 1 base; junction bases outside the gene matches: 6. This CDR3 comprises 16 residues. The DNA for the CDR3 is TGTGCCAGCAGCCGTTCCGGGACTAGCGGCCAAGAGACCCAGTACTTC. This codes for CASSRSGTSGQETQYF.

CDR3 in amino acids: CASSPQRGVMETQYF. The CDR3 nucleotides are TGTGCCAGCAGTCCCCAACGCGGGGTGATGGAGACCCAGTACTTC. V gene TRBV28 combines with J gene TRBJ2-5; D possibly corresponds to TRBD2 (6 bases). The germline V gene has CDR1 MDHEN and CDR2 SYDVKM. The V end lost 5 bases, the J end lost 5 bases, and 18 bases lay between the germline ends. This CDR3 region has 15 residues.

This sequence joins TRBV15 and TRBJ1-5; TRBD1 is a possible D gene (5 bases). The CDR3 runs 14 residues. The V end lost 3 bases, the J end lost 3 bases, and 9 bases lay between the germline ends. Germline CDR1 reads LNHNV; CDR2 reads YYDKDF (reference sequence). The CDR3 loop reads CATSSGHSNQPQHF. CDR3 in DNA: TGTGCCACCAGCAGTGGACACTCCAATCAGCCCCAGCATTTT.

The CDR3 DNA follows: TGTGCCAGCAGCCCCGGCCGGGGTTCAGCCTACGAGCAGTACTTC. It translates to CASSPGRGSAYEQYF. The genes are TRBV7-6 and TRBJ2-7, with D perhaps matching TRBD2 (5 bases). Trimming left V 5 bases short and J 2 bases short, with 16 bases between. Germline V gives CDR1 SGHVS, CDR2 FNYEAQ. The CDR3 is made up of 15 amino acids.

CDR3 DNA: TGTGCCAGCAGCCCGGGACAGGCGAACACTGAAGCTTTCTTT. Protein product: CASSPGQANTEAFF. The V gene is TRBV7-2, the J gene TRBJ1-1, with 8 bases identical to TRBD1. Unmatched junction bases numbered 3, after V lost 5 bases and J lost 1 base. The CDR3 runs 14 residues. Germline lookup yields CDR1 SGHTA and CDR2 FQGNSA.

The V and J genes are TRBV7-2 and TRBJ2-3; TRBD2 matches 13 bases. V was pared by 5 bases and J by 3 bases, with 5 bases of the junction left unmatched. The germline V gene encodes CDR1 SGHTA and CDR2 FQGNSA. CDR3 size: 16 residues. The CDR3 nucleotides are TGTGCCAGCAGCCCATTGGGACTAGCGGGGACAGATACGCAGTATTTT. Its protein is CASSPLGLAGTDTQYF.

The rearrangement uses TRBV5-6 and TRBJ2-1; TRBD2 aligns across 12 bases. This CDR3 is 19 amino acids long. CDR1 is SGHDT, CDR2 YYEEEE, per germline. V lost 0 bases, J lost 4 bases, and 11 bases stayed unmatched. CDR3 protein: CASSLGGTSGRPRYNEQFF. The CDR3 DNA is TGTGCCAGCAGCTTGGGTGGAACTAGCGGGAGGCCAAGGTACAATGAGCAGTTCTTC. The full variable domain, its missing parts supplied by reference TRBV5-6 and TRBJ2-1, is DAGVTQSPTHLIKTRGQQVTLRCSPKSGHDTVSWYQQALGQGPQFIFQYYEEEERQRGNFPDRFSGHQFPNYSSELNVNALLLGDSALYLCASSLGGTSGRPRYNEQFFGPGTRLTVL.

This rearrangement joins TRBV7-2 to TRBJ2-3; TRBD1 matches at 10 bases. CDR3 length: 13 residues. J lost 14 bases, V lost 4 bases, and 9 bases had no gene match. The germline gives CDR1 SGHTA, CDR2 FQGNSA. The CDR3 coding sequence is TGTGCCAGCAGCTCCGGGACAGGGGCCACGGGGTATTTT. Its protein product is CASSSGTGATGYF.

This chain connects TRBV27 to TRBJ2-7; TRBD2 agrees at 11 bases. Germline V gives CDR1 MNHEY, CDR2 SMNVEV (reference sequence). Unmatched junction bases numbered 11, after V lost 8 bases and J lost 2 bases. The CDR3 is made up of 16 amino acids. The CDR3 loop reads CASGLLAGGPTYEQYF. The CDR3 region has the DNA TGTGCCAGCGGGCTTTTAGCGGGAGGGCCAACCTACGAGCAGTACTTC.

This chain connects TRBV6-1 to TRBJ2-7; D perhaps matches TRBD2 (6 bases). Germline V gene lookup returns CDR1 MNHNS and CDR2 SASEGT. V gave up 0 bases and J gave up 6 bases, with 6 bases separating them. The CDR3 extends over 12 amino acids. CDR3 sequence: CASSEAGGEQYF. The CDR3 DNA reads TGTGCCAGCAGTGAAGCCGGGGGCGAGCAGTACTTC.